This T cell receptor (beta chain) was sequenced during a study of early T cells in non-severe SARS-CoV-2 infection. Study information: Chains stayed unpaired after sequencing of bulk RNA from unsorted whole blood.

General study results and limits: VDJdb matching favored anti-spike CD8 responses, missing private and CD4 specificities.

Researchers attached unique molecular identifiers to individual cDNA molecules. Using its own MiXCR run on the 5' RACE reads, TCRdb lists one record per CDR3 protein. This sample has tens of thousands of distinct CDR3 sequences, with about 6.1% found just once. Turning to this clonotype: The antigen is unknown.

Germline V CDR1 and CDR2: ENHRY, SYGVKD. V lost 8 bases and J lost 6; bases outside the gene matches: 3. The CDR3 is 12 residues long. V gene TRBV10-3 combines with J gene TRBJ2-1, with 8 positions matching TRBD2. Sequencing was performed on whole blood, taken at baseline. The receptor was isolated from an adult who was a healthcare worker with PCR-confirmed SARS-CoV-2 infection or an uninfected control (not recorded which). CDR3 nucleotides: TGTGCCATCTCCCGGGGGGGCAATGAGCAGTTCTTC. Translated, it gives CAISRGGNEQFF.